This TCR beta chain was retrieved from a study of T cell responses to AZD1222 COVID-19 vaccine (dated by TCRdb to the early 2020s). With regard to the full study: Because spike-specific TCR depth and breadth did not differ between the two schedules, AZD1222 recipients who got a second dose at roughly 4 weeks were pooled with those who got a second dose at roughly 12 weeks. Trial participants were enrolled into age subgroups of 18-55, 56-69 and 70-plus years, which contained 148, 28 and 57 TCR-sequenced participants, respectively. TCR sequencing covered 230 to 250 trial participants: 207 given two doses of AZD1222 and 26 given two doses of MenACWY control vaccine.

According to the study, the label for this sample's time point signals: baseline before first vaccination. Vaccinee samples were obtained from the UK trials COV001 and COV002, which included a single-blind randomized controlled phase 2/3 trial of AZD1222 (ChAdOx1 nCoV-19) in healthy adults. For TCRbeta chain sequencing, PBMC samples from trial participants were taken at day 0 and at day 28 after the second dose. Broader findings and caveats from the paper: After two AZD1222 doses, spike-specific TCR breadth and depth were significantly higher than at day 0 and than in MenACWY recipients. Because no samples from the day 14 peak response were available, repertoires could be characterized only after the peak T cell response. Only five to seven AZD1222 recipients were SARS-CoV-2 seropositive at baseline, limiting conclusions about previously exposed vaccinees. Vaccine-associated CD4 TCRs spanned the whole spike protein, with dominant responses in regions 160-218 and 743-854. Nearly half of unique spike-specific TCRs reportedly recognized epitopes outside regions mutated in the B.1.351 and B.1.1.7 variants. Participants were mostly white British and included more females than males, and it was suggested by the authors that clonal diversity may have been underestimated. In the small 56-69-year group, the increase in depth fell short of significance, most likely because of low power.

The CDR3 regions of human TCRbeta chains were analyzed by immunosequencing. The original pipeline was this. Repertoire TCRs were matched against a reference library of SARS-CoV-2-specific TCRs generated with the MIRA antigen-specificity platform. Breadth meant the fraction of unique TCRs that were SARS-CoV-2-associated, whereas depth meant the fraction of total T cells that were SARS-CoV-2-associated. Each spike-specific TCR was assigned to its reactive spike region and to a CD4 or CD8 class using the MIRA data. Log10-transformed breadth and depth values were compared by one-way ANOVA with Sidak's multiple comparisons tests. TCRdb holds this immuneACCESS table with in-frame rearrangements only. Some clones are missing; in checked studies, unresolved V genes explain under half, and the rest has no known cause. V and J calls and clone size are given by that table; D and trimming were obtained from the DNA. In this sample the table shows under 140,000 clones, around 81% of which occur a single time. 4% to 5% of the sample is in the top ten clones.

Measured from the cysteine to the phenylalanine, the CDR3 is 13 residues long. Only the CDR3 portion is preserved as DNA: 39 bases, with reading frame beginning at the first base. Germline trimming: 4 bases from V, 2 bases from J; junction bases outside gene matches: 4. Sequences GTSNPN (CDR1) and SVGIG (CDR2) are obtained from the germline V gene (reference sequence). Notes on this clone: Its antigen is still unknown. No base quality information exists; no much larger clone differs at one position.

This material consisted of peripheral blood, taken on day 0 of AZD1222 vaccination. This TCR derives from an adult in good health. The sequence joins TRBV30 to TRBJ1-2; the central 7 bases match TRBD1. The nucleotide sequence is TGTGCCTGGACGACAGGGCCGAACTATGGCTACACCTTC. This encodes CAWTTGPNYGYTF.